These 3 T cell receptor beta chains were sequenced from one sample in a study of response to subunit inactivated influenza vaccine. TCRdb independently ran MiXCR on the RT-PCR reads; one entry per CDR3 protein. Of 700,000 to 900,000 distinct CDR3 sequences in the sample, 21% were seen once. Material: PBMCs from blood, obtained more than 4 days after vaccination. The receptors shown here come from a man aged 45-65 years who received an inactivated influenza vaccine.

This clonotype was detected ten times or more. CDR3 DNA sequence: TGCAGTGCTAGAGAACTCCGAACAGGGGGCGGACAGCCCCAGCATTTT. Protein: CSARELRTGGGQPQHF. V is TRBV20-1 and J is TRBJ1-5; 9 nucleotides match TRBD1. Germline V gene lookup returns CDR1 DFQATT and CDR2 SNEGSKA (reference sequence). V lost 0 bases, J lost 7 bases, and 10 bases stayed unmatched. The CDR3 runs 16 residues.

The chain carries TRBV20-1 and TRBJ2-6, with D possibly being TRBD1 (5 bases). Trimming shortened V by 5 bases and J by 0 bases, and 8 bases separated the two germline ends. The CDR3 has 14 amino acids. Looked up from germline, CDR1 is DFQATT and CDR2 is SNEGSKA (reference sequence). CDR3 sequence: CSASTDSGANVLTF. The DNA for the CDR3 is TGCAGTGCTTCGACAGACTCTGGGGCCAACGTCCTGACTTTC.

This clonotype was found a few times. The gene calls are TRBV20-1 and TRBJ2-1, with TRBD2 matching 10 bases. Germline V gene sequence: CDR1 DFQATT, CDR2 SNEGSKA (reference sequence). The CDR3 length is 17 residues. V shed 3 bases and J 10 bases; nucleotides not matched to a gene: 18. CDR3: CSARSLAGVPINDEQFF. The CDR3 DNA reads TGCAGTGCTAGGTCGCTAGCGGGAGTCCCCATTAACGACGAGCAGTTCTTC.